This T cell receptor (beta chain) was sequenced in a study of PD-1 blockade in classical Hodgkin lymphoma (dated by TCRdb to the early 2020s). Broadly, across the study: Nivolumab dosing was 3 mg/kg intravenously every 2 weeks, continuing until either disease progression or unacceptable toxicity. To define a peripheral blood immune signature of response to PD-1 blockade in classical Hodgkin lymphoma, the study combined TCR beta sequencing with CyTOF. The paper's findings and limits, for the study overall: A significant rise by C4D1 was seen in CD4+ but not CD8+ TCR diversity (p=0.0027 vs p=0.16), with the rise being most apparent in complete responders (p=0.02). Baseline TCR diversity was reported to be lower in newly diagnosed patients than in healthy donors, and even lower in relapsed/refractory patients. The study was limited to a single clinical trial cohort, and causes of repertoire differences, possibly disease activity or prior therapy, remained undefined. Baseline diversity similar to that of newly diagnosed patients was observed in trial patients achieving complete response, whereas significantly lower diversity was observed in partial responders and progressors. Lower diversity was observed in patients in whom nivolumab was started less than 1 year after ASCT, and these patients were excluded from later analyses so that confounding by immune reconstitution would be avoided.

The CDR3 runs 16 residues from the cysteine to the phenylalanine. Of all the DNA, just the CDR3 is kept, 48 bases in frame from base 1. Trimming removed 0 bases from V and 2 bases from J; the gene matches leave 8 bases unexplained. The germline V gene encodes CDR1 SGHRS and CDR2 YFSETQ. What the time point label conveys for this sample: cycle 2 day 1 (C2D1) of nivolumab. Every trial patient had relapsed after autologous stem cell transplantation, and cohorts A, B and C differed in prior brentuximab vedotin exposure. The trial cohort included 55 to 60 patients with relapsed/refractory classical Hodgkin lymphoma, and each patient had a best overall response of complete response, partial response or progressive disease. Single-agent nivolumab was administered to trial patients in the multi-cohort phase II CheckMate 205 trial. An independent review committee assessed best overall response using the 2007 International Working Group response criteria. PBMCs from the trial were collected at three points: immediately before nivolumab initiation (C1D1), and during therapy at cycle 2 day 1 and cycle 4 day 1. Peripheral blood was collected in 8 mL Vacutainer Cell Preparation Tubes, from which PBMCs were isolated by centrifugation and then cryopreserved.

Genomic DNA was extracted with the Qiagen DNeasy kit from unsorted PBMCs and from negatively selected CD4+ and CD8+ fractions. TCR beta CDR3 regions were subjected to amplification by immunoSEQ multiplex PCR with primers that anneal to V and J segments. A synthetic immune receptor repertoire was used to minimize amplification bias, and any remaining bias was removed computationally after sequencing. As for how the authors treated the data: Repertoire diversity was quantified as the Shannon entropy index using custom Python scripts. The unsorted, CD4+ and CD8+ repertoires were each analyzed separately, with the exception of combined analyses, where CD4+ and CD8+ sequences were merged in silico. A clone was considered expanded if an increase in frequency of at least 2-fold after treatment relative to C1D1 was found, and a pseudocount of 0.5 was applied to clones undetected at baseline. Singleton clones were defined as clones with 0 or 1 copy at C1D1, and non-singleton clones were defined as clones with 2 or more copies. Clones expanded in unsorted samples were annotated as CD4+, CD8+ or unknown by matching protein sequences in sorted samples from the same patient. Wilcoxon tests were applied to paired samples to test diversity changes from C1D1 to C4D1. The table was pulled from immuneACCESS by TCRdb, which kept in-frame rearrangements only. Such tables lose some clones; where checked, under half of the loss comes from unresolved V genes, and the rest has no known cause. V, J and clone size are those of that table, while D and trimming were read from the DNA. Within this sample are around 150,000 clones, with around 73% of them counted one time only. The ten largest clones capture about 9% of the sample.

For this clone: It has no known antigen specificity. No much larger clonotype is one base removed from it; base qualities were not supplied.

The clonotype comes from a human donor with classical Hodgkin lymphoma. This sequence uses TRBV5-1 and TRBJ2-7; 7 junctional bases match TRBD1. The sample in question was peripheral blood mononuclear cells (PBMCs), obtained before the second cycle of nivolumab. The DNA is TGCGCCAGCAGCTTGGAGGGGGCACCTCCTCCCTACGAGCAGTACTTC. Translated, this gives CASSLEGAPPPYEQYF.